Listed here are 13 T cell receptor beta chains from one sample, sequenced in a study of CD8+ T cells in alopecia areata. Sequencing relied on a cDNA template that was reverse transcribed from extracted RNA. Generated by immunoSEQ multiplex PCR, the TCRdb table keeps only in-frame clones and is missing some. The sample includes about 200,000 clones, around 62% of them seen just once. This specimen was CD4+ T cells sorted from blood, taken at week 0. The receptor set was obtained from a human donor with alopecia areata.

The CDR3 coding sequence is TGTGCCAGCAGCTTGGGCAGCCCGAATGAAAAACTGTTTTTT. It encodes CASSLGSPNEKLFF. The rearrangement joins TRBV7-9 to TRBJ1-4; no firm D call. This CDR3 has 14 amino acids. Germline V gives CDR1 SEHNR, CDR2 FQNEAQ (reference sequence). V was pared by 3 bases and J by 5 bases, with 10 bases between.

The V and J genes are TRBV30 and TRBJ2-3; the D gene is possibly TRBD2 (5 bases). Germline lookup yields CDR1 GTSNPN and CDR2 SVGIG (reference sequence). CDR3 size: 14 residues. Trimming cost V 4 bases and J 2 bases, with 13 bases left between them. The CDR3 loop reads CAWTDYRNTDTQYF. CDR3 in DNA: TGTGCCTGGACTGACTACCGGAACACAGATACGCAGTATTTT.

This sequence joins TRBV30 and TRBJ2-1; 8 nucleotides align to TRBD2. This CDR3 has 13 amino acids. Germline CDR1 is GTSNPN and CDR2 is SVGIG (reference sequence). J gave up 9 bases and V 3 bases, and 7 bases lay outside the gene matches. The CDR3 loop reads CAWSTAGGLEQFF. CDR3 coding DNA: TGTGCCTGGAGCACGGCGGGAGGACTTGAGCAGTTCTTC.

The rearrangement links TRBV20-1 to TRBJ2-1, with D unresolved. Germline assignment: CDR1 DFQATT and CDR2 SNEGSKA (reference sequence). Between the trimmed V and J ends, which lost 5 bases and 8 bases, there was a span of 10 bases. CDR3 length: 11 residues. This CDR3 reads CSAPLSYEQFF. The DNA of the CDR3 is TGCAGTGCTCCCCTCAGCTATGAGCAGTTCTTC.

CDR3 protein: CAWSPLTGGYTEAFF. The CDR3 nucleotides read TGTGCCTGGAGTCCTTTGACAGGGGGCTACACTGAAGCTTTCTTT. V usage is TRBV30 and J usage is TRBJ1-1; TRBD1 matches 10 bases. V trimming: 2 bases; J trimming: 3 bases; junction bases outside the gene matches: 6. Germline lookup yields CDR1 GTSNPN and CDR2 SVGIG (reference sequence). The CDR3 has 15 amino acids.

This clone came up a few times. V gene TRBV5-1 combines with J gene TRBJ1-3; D uncertain. The CDR3 length is 14 residues. CDR1 and CDR2 (germline): SGHRS, YFSETQ. With 2 bases removed from V and 0 bases from J, the gap between germline ends came to 6 bases. The CDR3 is CASSFGISGNTIYF. For the CDR3, the DNA is TGCGCCAGCAGCTTCGGGATCTCTGGAAACACCATATATTTT.

J is TRBJ1-1 and V is TRBV5-5; D might be TRBD1 (5 bases). CDR1 is SGHKS and CDR2 is YYEKEE in the germline V gene (reference sequence). Trimming left V 5 bases short and J 2 bases short, with 19 bases between. The CDR3 covers 16 residues. The CDR3 DNA is TGTGCCAGCAGGTCCCGCGGCCAGGGATTTAACACTGAAGCTTTCTTT. Translated, it gives CASRSRGQGFNTEAFF. The entire variable domain, with the rest obtained from reference TRBV5-5 and TRBJ1-1, is as follows: DAGVTQSPTHLIKTRGQQVTLRCSPISGHKSVSWYQQVLGQGPQFIFQYYEKEERGRGNFPDRFSARQFPNYSSELNVNALLLGDSALYLCASRSRGQGFNTEAFFGQGTRLTVV.

The CDR3, as DNA: TGCGCCAGCAGCTTGGAGGACACTGAAGCTTTCTTT. Its translation is CASSLEDTEAFF. This chain connects TRBV5-1 to TRBJ1-1; D is undetermined. The length of the CDR3 is 12 residues. V gave up 0 bases and J gave up 3 bases, with 3 bases separating them. Germline CDR1 reads SGHRS; CDR2 reads YFSETQ.

This clone was seen just once. This chain connects TRBV5-1 to TRBJ2-2; tentative D call: TRBD2 (5 bases). Germline V gene lookup returns CDR1 SGHRS and CDR2 YFSETQ. Trimming cost V 6 bases and J 0 bases, with 6 bases left between them. The CDR3 sequence is 13 residues long. The CDR3 DNA reads as TGCGCCAGCACGGGGACGAACACCGGGGAGCTGTTTTTT. Encoded protein: CASTGTNTGELFF.

The genes are TRBV29-1 and TRBJ2-2, with a tentative D call TRBD1 (6 bases). This CDR3 has 15 amino acids. The germline V gene encodes CDR1 SQVTM and CDR2 ANQGSEA. V was cut by 6 bases and J by 6 bases, with 20 bases left in between. The CDR3 sequence is CSVGSNRERAGELFF. The CDR3 nucleotides read TGCAGCGTCGGATCTAACAGGGAACGGGCCGGGGAGCTGTTTTTT.

The CDR3 region has the DNA TGTGCCAGCAGCCATCACTCTGGGGCCAACGTCCTGACTTTC. This encodes CASSHHSGANVLTF. The genes are TRBV14 and TRBJ2-6; D not certain. The CDR3 totals 14 residues. Germline CDR1 and CDR2: SGHDN and FVKESK. The ends were cut back, 3 bases at V and 0 bases at J, with 3 bases in the middle. Filled out from reference TRBV14 and TRBJ2-6, the complete variable domain reads EAGVTQFPSHSVIEKGQTVTLRCDPISGHDNLYWYRRVMGKEIKFLLHFVKESKQDESGMPNNRFLAERTGGTYSTLKVQPAELEDSGVYFCASSHHSGANVLTFGAGSRLTVL.

This clone was found a few times. The CDR3 DNA reads TGTGCCAGCAGCTTGACCGGGACTAACGGCGAGCAGTACTTC. Protein sequence: CASSLTGTNGEQYF. V and J are TRBV13 and TRBJ2-7, with 7 bases that match TRBD2. J gave up 6 bases and V 3 bases, and 8 bases lay outside the gene matches. The CDR3 totals 14 residues. Germline CDR1 PRHDT, CDR2 FYEKMQ (reference sequence).

The rearrangement joins TRBV2 to TRBJ2-7, with D unresolved. Germline V CDR1 and CDR2: SNHLY, FYNNEI. Between the trimmed V and J ends, which lost 2 bases and 7 bases, there was a span of 6 bases. The CDR3 extends over 11 amino acids. The CDR3 loop reads CASSEQREQYF. The CDR3 bases are TGTGCCAGCAGTGAACAAAGGGAGCAGTACTTC.